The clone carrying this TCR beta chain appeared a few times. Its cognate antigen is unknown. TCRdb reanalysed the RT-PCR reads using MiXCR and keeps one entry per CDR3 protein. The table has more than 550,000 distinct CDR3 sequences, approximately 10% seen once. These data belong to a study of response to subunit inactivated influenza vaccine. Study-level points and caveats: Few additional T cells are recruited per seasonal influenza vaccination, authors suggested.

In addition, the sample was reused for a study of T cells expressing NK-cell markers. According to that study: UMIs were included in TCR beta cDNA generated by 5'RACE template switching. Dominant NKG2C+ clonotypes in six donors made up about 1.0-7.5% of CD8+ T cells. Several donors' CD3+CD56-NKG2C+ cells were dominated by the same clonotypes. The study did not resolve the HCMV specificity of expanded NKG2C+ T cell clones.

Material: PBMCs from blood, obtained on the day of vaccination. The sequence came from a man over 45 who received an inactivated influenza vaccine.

CDR3 in amino acids: CASSQVLGRVNTEAFF. The CDR3 bases are TGCGCCAGCAGCCAAGTACTGGGCAGGGTGAACACTGAAGCTTTCTTT. The genes are TRBV4-1 and TRBJ1-1, with a possible D match to TRBD1 (5 bases). The CDR3 covers 16 residues. Germline lookup yields CDR1 MGHRA and CDR2 YSYEKL. Trimming removed 1 base from V and 0 bases from J, with 12 bases in between.